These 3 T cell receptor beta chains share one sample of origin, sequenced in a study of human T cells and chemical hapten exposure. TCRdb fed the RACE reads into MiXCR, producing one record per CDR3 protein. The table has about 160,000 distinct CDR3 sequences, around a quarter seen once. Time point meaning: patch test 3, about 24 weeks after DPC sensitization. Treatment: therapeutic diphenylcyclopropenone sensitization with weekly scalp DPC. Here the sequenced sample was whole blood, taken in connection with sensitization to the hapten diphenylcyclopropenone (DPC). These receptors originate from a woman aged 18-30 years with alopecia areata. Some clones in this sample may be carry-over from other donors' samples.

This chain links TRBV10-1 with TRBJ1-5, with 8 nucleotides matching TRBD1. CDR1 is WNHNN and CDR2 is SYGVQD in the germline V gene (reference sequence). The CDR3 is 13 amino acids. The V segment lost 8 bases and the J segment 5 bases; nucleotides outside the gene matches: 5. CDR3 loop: CASLEQGDQPQHF. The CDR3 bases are TGCGCCAGCTTAGAACAGGGGGATCAGCCCCAGCATTTT.

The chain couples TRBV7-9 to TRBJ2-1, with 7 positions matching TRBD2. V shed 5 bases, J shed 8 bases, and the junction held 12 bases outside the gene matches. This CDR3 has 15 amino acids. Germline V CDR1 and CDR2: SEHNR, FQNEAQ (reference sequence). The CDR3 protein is CASSPIWAGGDEQFF. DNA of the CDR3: TGTGCCAGCAGCCCCATATGGGCTGGGGGGGATGAGCAGTTCTTC.

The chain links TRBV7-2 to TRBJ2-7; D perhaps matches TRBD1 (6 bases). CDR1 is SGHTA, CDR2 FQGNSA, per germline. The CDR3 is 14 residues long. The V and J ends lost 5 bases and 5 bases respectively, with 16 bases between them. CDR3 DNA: TGTGCCAGCAGCCCCACAGGGCCGCCCAACGAGCAGTACTTC. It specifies CASSPTGPPNEQYF.